These 4 T cell receptor beta chains came from one sample sequenced in a study of T cell responses to AZD1222 COVID-19 vaccine. Here immunoSEQ multiplex PCR was the method, and the copy in TCRdb shows in-frame clones only, minus some. The data show around 94,000 clones, about 85% seen once. Sequencing used peripheral blood, obtained on day 0 of AZD1222 vaccination. The receptors were gathered from an adult in good health.

This clone was seen a single time. The rearrangement joins TRBV18 to TRBJ2-1; D is perhaps TRBD1 or TRBD2 (5 bases each). Trimming took off 3 bases at V and 0 bases at J, with 9 bases between the two ends. The germline gives CDR1 KGHSH, CDR2 LQKENI. This CDR3 is built from 15 residues. For the CDR3, the DNA is TGTGCCAGCTCACCGAGGGACGTCTCCTACAATGAGCAGTTCTTC. Its translation: CASSPRDVSYNEQFF.

The chain links TRBV19 to TRBJ2-3; 9 bases are a match to TRBD1. V shed 9 bases and J 1 base; nucleotides not matched to a gene: 8. In germline, CDR1 is LNHDA, CDR2 SQIVND (reference sequence). There are 15 residues in the CDR3. CDR3 in DNA: TGTGCCAGGAAGCAGGGACAGGGATGCACAGATACGCAGTATTTT. Translated, it gives CARKQGQGCTDTQYF.

The chain recombines TRBV28 with TRBJ2-1, with D tentatively TRBD2 (6 bases). Germline V CDR1 and CDR2: MDHEN, SYDVKM. This CDR3 has 13 residues. The germline V and J ends were trimmed by 6 bases and 4 bases, with 10 bases remaining between them. The CDR3: CASSARGYNEQFF. The DNA for the CDR3 is TGTGCCAGCAGCGCCCGGGGGTACAATGAGCAGTTCTTC.

This clone was counted between two and nine times. The chain has TRBV7-9 and TRBJ1-5; TRBD1 might be the D (5 bases). Germline V CDR1 and CDR2: SEHNR, FQNEAQ (reference sequence). This CDR3 region has 14 residues. V dropped 7 bases and J dropped 1 base, with 11 bases sitting between them. The CDR3: CASTRGGSNQPQHF. Here the CDR3 DNA reads TGTGCCAGCACCCGGGGGGGGAGCAATCAGCCCCAGCATTTT.